These 27 T cell receptor beta chains came from one sample sequenced in a study of blood T cell repertoires in COVID-19. Sequenced by immunoSEQ multiplex PCR; TCRdb stores in-frame clones only, minus some. The data hold about 120,000 clones, with over 70% observed a single time. Sequences were obtained from peripheral blood. The receptors originated from a woman aged 50 to 60 with acute or convalescent COVID-19.

The chain combines TRBV6-5 with TRBJ1-2; D remains ambiguous. CDR3 size: 15 residues. Germline lookup yields CDR1 MNHEY and CDR2 SVGAGI. The ends were cut back, 0 bases at V and 6 bases at J, with 14 bases in the middle. The CDR3 DNA reads as TGTGCCAGCAGTTACTCGTACCGTCATGAGAATGGCTACACCTTC. Residues: CASSYSYRHENGYTF.

This rearrangement joins TRBV5-1 to TRBJ1-6; D unresolved. Trimming removed 0 bases from V and 6 bases from J, with 10 bases in between. This CDR3 is 15 amino acids long. Germline V CDR1 and CDR2: SGHRS, YFSETQ. CDR3 sequence: CASSLEPGSNSPLHF. The CDR3 DNA follows: TGCGCCAGCAGCTTGGAACCTGGGAGTAATTCACCCCTCCACTTT.

The V gene is TRBV3-1 (or the pseudogene TRBV3-2), the J gene TRBJ2-4; 13 positions agree with TRBD2. The V gene's germline CDR1 is LGHDT and CDR2 YNNKEL (reference sequence). This CDR3 is 20 amino acids long. The junction had 10 bases not matched to a gene; V was cut back by 1 base and J by 1 base. This chain's CDR3 is CASSQGLLAGGTGAKNIQYF. CDR3 sequence (DNA): TGTGCCAGCAGCCAAGGACTACTAGCGGGAGGGACAGGGGCCAAAAACATTCAGTACTTC.

The CDR3 is CASSLEGTGGYEQYF. The CDR3, as DNA: TGTGCCAGCAGCTTAGAGGGGACAGGGGGCTACGAGCAGTACTTC. This rearrangement joins TRBV7-6 to TRBJ2-7, with 11 nucleotides matching TRBD1. V lost 1 base and J lost 3; bases outside the gene matches: 2. CDR3 size: 15 residues. CDR1 is SGHVS and CDR2 is FNYEAQ in the germline V gene. Using reference TRBV7-6 and TRBJ2-7 for the parts outside the CDR3, the full variable domain is GAGVSQSPRYKVTKRGQDVALRCDPISGHVSLYWYRQALGQGPEFLTYFNYEAQQDKSGLPNDRFSAERPEGSISTLTIQRTEQRDSAMYRCASSLEGTGGYEQYFGPGTRLTVT.

The rearrangement joins TRBV5-6 to TRBJ1-3, with TRBD1 identical over 9 bases. The germline V gene encodes CDR1 SGHDT and CDR2 YYEEEE. This CDR3 spans 16 amino acids. V dropped 4 bases and J dropped 0; count of bases not matched to a gene: 5. The CDR3 DNA reads as TGTGCCAGCAGCCCGCGGGACAGGGTCTCTGGAAACACCATATATTTT. Amino acid sequence: CASSPRDRVSGNTIYF.

This chain connects TRBV7-2 to TRBJ1-2, with D hard to call. This CDR3 has 15 amino acids. V was clipped by 0 bases and J by 4 bases, with 12 bases between them. CDR1 and CDR2 from the germline V gene are SGHTA and FQGNSA. The CDR3 is CASSLALYLSYGYTF. CDR3 coding DNA: TGTGCCAGCAGCTTAGCTCTCTACCTTTCCTATGGCTACACCTTC.

The chain joins TRBV30 to TRBJ2-2; 10 bases match TRBD2. The CDR3 consists of 15 residues. Unmatched junction bases numbered 2, after V lost 4 bases and J lost 0 bases. Per the germline V gene, CDR1 is GTSNPN and CDR2 is SVGIG (reference sequence). The CDR3 loop reads CAWTSGGTNTGELFF. CDR3 nucleotide sequence: TGTGCCTGGACTAGCGGGGGCACGAACACCGGGGAGCTGTTTTTT.

This chain links TRBV7-8 with TRBJ2-3; TRBD2 matches 10 bases. Germline values: CDR1 SGHVS, CDR2 FQNEAQ. After removal of 5 bases from V and 1 base from J, the junction contained 9 bases not matched to a gene. This CDR3 is 17 amino acids long. DNA of the CDR3: TGTGCCAGCAGCCTTAGAGGGGGGACTAGCGGCACAGATACGCAGTATTTT. Its translation is CASSLRGGTSGTDTQYF.

The chain is built from TRBV6-1 and TRBJ1-2, with TRBD1 identical over 7 bases. Trimming cost V 2 bases and J 10 bases; bases outside gene matches: 7. The CDR3 is 13 amino acids. Germline V CDR1 and CDR2: MNHNS, SASEGT. As DNA, the CDR3 is TGTGCCAGCAGTGAAACGTGGACAGGAGTCTACACCTTC. It codes for CASSETWTGVYTF.

This clone was counted a single time. The CDR3: CASSREDGGDANTEAFF. Here the CDR3 DNA reads TGTGCCAGTAGTAGGGAGGATGGGGGGGATGCGAACACTGAAGCTTTCTTT. The genes are TRBV19 and TRBJ1-1, with D maybe TRBD1 (5 bases). This CDR3 has 17 residues. The V gene lost 4 bases and the J gene lost 1 base, with 19 bases spanning the gap. Germline V gene data show CDR1 as LNHDA and CDR2 as SQIVND (reference sequence).

The J gene is TRBJ2-4, the V gene TRBV3-1 (or the pseudogene TRBV3-2), with 7 bases aligning to TRBD2. Looked up from germline, CDR1 is LGHDT and CDR2 is YNNKEL (reference sequence). The CDR3 spans 17 residues. V shed 4 bases, J shed 0 bases, and the junction held 9 bases outside the gene matches. The CDR3 spells CASSRGEGLLAKNIQYF. CDR3 DNA: TGTGCCAGCAGCCGAGGGGAGGGACTGCTAGCCAAAAACATTCAGTACTTC.

This clone was picked up one time. This sequence joins TRBV4-1 and TRBJ1-2; 7 positions agree with TRBD1. The CDR3 spans 17 residues. Per germline, CDR1 MGHRA and CDR2 YSYEKL. Trimming cost V 4 bases and J 3 bases; bases outside gene matches: 14. The CDR3 region has the DNA TGCGCCAGCAGCCGAGAATCAACAGGGGTTGTTGACTATGGCTACACCTTC. Translating it yields CASSRESTGVVDYGYTF.

V is TRBV27 and J is TRBJ1-2, with D possibly being TRBD1 (5 bases). V gave up 5 bases and J gave up 8 bases, with 18 bases separating them. Germline V gives CDR1 MNHEY, CDR2 SMNVEV (reference sequence). The CDR3 sequence is 14 residues long. The CDR3 sequence is CASSHRGTGYGYTF. Here the CDR3 DNA reads TGTGCCAGCAGTCACCGGGGGACGGGTTACGGCTACACCTTC.

The rearrangement links TRBV30 to TRBJ2-3; TRBD1 aligns across 10 bases. Trimming cost V 2 bases and J 4 bases; bases outside gene matches: 3. From germline, CDR1 is GTSNPN and CDR2 SVGIG (reference sequence). This CDR3 has 14 amino acids. CDR3 sequence: CAWSKDRGSDTQYF. CDR3 nucleotides: TGTGCCTGGAGTAAGGACAGGGGGTCAGATACGCAGTATTTT.

This rearrangement joins TRBV19 to TRBJ2-2; D gene uncertain. Germline CDR1 and CDR2: LNHDA and SQIVND (reference sequence). This CDR3 region has 14 residues. Trimming took 5 bases from V and 6 from J, leaving 13 bases between them. CDR3 residues: CASSPGEESGELFF. The CDR3 bases are TGTGCCAGTAGTCCCGGAGAAGAGTCCGGGGAGCTGTTTTTT.

This chain connects TRBV12-3 or TRBV12-4 to TRBJ1-4; D remains unclear. Between the trimmed V and J ends, which lost 6 bases and 8 bases, there was a span of 7 bases. The CDR3 totals 11 residues. CDR3 residues: CASSPGEKLFF. In DNA, the CDR3 is TGTGCCAGCAGCCCCGGGGAAAAACTGTTTTTT.

The chain couples TRBV28 to TRBJ1-4, with 9 bases matching TRBD1. The J segment lost 5 bases and the V segment lost 8 bases, leaving 6 bases of the junction unmatched. Germline CDR1 and CDR2: MDHEN and SYDVKM. The CDR3 is 14 amino acids. The CDR3 nucleotides read TGTGCCAGCCGATCCGGGACAGGGAATGAAAAACTGTTTTTT. It specifies CASRSGTGNEKLFF.

The genes are TRBV2 and TRBJ2-7; possible D gene TRBD2, 5 bases. V gave up 9 bases and J gave up 6 bases, with 9 bases separating them. This CDR3 has 10 residues. Germline V gene sequence: CDR1 SNHLY, CDR2 FYNNEI. The CDR3 DNA is TGTGCCAGTCGCGAGGGCGAGCAGTACTTC. Protein: CASREGEQYF.

This rearrangement joins TRBV19 to TRBJ1-5; TRBD1 aligns across 11 bases. From germline, CDR1 is LNHDA and CDR2 SQIVND (reference sequence). This CDR3 comprises 15 residues. The J segment lost 5 bases and the V segment lost 7 bases, leaving 7 bases of the junction unmatched. CDR3 sequence: CASTLGQGVHQPQHF. CDR3 DNA sequence: TGTGCCAGTACCCTGGGACAGGGGGTCCATCAGCCCCAGCATTTT.

This chain connects TRBV28 to TRBJ2-5; TRBD2 matches 8 bases. The V segment lost 5 bases and the J segment 5 bases; nucleotides outside the gene matches: 10. Per the germline V gene, CDR1 is MDHEN and CDR2 is SYDVKM. The CDR3 is 15 residues long. In DNA, the CDR3 is TGTGCCAGCAGTCCGCAGAGCGGGAGTCCGGAGACCCAGTACTTC. Translated, it gives CASSPQSGSPETQYF.

The chain uses TRBV7-9 and TRBJ1-1; D not certain. V was pared by 7 bases and J by 1 base, with 10 bases between. Germline V gene sequence: CDR1 SEHNR, CDR2 FQNEAQ (reference sequence). The CDR3 extends over 13 amino acids. CDR3 sequence reads: CASKSTANTEAFF. The CDR3 DNA is TGTGCCAGCAAGTCTACAGCGAACACTGAAGCTTTCTTT.

The chain employs TRBV6-5 and TRBJ2-5; D ambiguous. Germline loops: CDR1 MNHEY, CDR2 SVGAGI. Between the trimmed V and J ends, which lost 5 bases and 7 bases, there was a span of 17 bases. The CDR3 spans 14 residues. In DNA form, the CDR3 reads TGTGCCAGCAGTACCTCTCTTTCGGTATGGACCCAGTACTTC. Translated: CASSTSLSVWTQYF.

This clone was observed a single time. This sequence joins TRBV7-8 and TRBJ1-2, with 7 bases that match TRBD1. Losses at the gene ends were 4 bases for V and 8 bases for J; bases not matched to a gene: 13. The CDR3 spans 15 residues. Germline CDR1 reads SGHVS; CDR2 reads FQNEAQ. The chain's CDR3 is CASSWEETGMGGYTF. CDR3 DNA: TGTGCCAGCAGCTGGGAAGAGACAGGGATGGGCGGCTACACCTTC. Variable domain in full (rest from reference TRBV7-8 and TRBJ1-2): GAGVSQSPRYKVAKRGQDVALRCDPISGHVSLFWYQQALGQGPEFLTYFQNEAQLDKSGLPSDRFFAERPEGSVSTLKIQRTQQEDSAVYLCASSWEETGMGGYTFGSGTRLTVV.

The chain uses TRBV9 and TRBJ1-3, with D maybe TRBD1 (5 bases). CDR1 and CDR2 (germline): SGDLS, YYNGEE. The CDR3 has 14 residues. V was pared by 2 bases and J by 4 bases, with 10 bases between. The CDR3 reads CASSVPGSGNTIYF. CDR3 in DNA: TGTGCCAGCAGCGTTCCAGGGTCAGGAAACACCATATATTTT.

The chain combines TRBV5-1 with TRBJ2-2, with D possibly matching TRBD1 (5 bases). Trimming shortened V by 9 bases and J by 6 bases, and 15 bases separated the two germline ends. The CDR3 runs to 13 residues. Germline V gene sequence: CDR1 SGHRS, CDR2 YFSETQ. The CDR3 region has the DNA TGCGCCACTTGGGGCAGCGACTCCGGGGAGCTGTTTTTT. Amino acids: CATWGSDSGELFF.

The chain is built from TRBV28 and TRBJ1-4; perhaps TRBD1 as D (5 bases). Germline CDR1 and CDR2: MDHEN and SYDVKM. CDR3 length equals 13 residues. Trimming shortened V by 3 bases and J by 8 bases, and 10 bases separated the two germline ends. The CDR3 protein is CASSLWGVEKLFF. CDR3 in DNA: TGTGCCAGCAGTTTGTGGGGGGTAGAAAAACTGTTTTTT.

The J gene is TRBJ1-2, the V gene TRBV5-5; a weak D match, TRBD1 (5 bases). The germline V gene has CDR1 SGHKS and CDR2 YYEKEE (reference sequence). Trimming removed 3 bases from V and 2 bases from J, with 11 bases in between. The CDR3 runs to 14 residues. The CDR3 reads CASSYPTANYGYTF. CDR3 coding DNA: TGTGCCAGCAGCTATCCGACAGCAAACTATGGCTACACCTTC.